This TCR beta chain was recovered during a study of cytomegalovirus exposure and HLA in healthy donors. Notes on the study in general: Reports credit the classifier with highly specific, highly sensitive diagnosis of cytomegalovirus status. The authors enumerated 150 to 200 TCR beta chains as linked to cytomegalovirus.

Repertoires were generated with immunoSEQ multiplex PCR, while TCRdb's copy carries only in-frame clones and drops some. The table shows about 180,000 clones, with about 85% occurring only once. Details on this clone: Antigen unknown.

The sequencing input was PBMCs. The sequence derives from a man between 18 and 35 years old in good health and CMV-seropositive.

CDR3 in DNA: TGTGCCAGCAGCTTAGTATCTGACAATGAGCAGTTCTTC. Translating gives CASSLVSDNEQFF. The J gene is TRBJ2-1, the V gene TRBV13; unclear D gene. The ends were cut back, 1 base at V and 5 bases at J, with 6 bases in the middle. The germline V gene encodes CDR1 PRHDT and CDR2 FYEKMQ (reference sequence). The CDR3 extends over 13 amino acids.